This T cell receptor (beta chain) was captured by sequencing in a study of blood T cell repertoires in COVID-19. In the study overall: Sites in the United States, Italy and Spain provided acute and convalescent COVID-19 samples. Sample material is recorded as cDNA or gDNA derived from T cells, B-cell-depleted T cells, or PBMCs.

This CDR3 is built from 16 residues. Enrollment of patients from Seattle took place during active infection, with longitudinal follow-up. In the study's own analysis: Scientists estimated how many nucleated cells there were by amplifying reference gene primers. Profiled with immunoSEQ multiplex PCR; TCRdb holds only in-frame clones, not every one. V and J calls and clone size are those listed in that table; D and trimming were worked out from the DNA. The sample contains approximately 460,000 clones, roughly 89% of which appear only once. The rearrangement joins TRBV21-1 to TRBJ2-7; the table's TRBD2 call for D was not verified on the DNA. TRBV21-1 is described as a pseudogene. Sequencing was done on a sample of peripheral blood. The origin of this receptor is a man between 18 and 29 years old with COVID-19, enrolled during active disease. The CDR3 bases are TGTGCCAGCAGCAATGGGGAGAGCGACACCCCCTCCGAGCAGTACTTC. Residues: CASSNGESDTPSEQYF.